Listed below are T cell receptor beta chains from one sample, sequenced in a study of metastatic and nonmetastatic thyroid tumors. TCRdb redid the clone calls on the PCR reads using MiXCR. The sample shows some 5,900 clones, under 30% of them seen only once. Sequenced: adjacent normal tissue. These receptor sequences come from a male donor with papillary thyroid cancer or a benign thyroid nodule (not recorded which). Some clones in this sample may be carry-over from other donors' samples. Both conserved end residues are part of each CDR3. A D gene is named only where the DNA matches it firmly. Clone size is given for some rows only: seen once, a few or many times, or a class if the clone is expanded.

clone_size j_call d_call v_call cdr3_aa cdr3_nt
NA TRBJ2-3 NA TRBV7-2 CASSFSDTQYF TGTGCCAGCAGCTTCTCAGATACGCAGTATTTT
NA TRBJ1-2 NA TRBV5-1 CASSSQEYGYTF TGCGCCAGCAGCTCTCAGGAATATGGCTACACCTTC
many TRBJ1-1 TRBD1 TRBV18 CASSPRDRDTEAFF TGTGCCAGCTCACCACGGGACAGGGACACTGAAGCTTTCTTT
few TRBJ2-1 TRBD2 TRBV28 CASSLAGSGRARYNEQFF TGTGCCAGCAGTTTAGCGGGTAGCGGGAGGGCCAGGTACAATGAGCAGTTCTTC
medium-sized TRBJ1-1 NA TRBV25-1 CASSGPGEGGYTEAFF TGTGCCAGCAGTGGTCCAGGGGAAGGGGGGTACACTGAAGCTTTCTTT
medium-sized TRBJ1-1 NA TRBV28 CASTPTANSAEAFF TGTGCCAGCACCCCGACAGCGAATTCCGCTGAAGCTTTCTTT
NA TRBJ2-1 TRBD2 TRBV7-8 CASSSGTSGYNEQFF TGTGCCAGCAGCTCTGGGACTAGCGGATACAATGAGCAGTTCTTC
large TRBJ2-7 TRBD1 TRBV20-1 CSAFSQGGNSYEQYF TGCAGTGCTTTCTCACAGGGGGGAAACTCCTACGAGCAGTACTTC
NA TRBJ1-1 NA TRBV5-1 CASRPIPRGGEAFF TGCGCCAGCAGACCGATACCCCGAGGGGGTGAAGCTTTCTTT
medium-sized TRBJ2-1 NA TRBV13 CASSLGGIIGYNEQFF TGTGCCAGCAGCTTAGGGGGCATAATAGGGTACAATGAGCAGTTCTTC
medium-sized TRBJ1-5 NA TRBV7-2 CASSSWLNQPQHF TGTGCCAGCAGCTCCTGGTTGAATCAGCCCCAGCATTTT
NA TRBJ2-5 NA TRBV6-9 CASSYTRPGAQYF TGTGCCAGCAGTTACACTAGACCAGGGGCCCAGTACTTC
once TRBJ2-7 TRBD2 TRBV7-8 CASSPRTSGGAISYEQYF TGTGCCAGCAGCCCCAGGACTAGCGGGGGGGCAATCTCCTACGAGCAGTACTTC
large TRBJ2-2 NA TRBV20-1 CSARRSDTKNTGELFF TGCAGTGCTAGGCGTAGCGATACAAAGAACACCGGGGAGCTGTTTTTT
few TRBJ1-2 NA TRBV11-2 CASSLEGGRHGYTF TGTGCCAGCAGCTTAGAAGGGGGAAGACATGGCTACACCTTC
NA TRBJ2-4 TRBD2 TRBV4-1 CASSQGLAGGPKNIQYF TGCGCCAGCAGCCAAGGACTAGCGGGGGGGCCCAAAAACATTCAGTACTTC
NA TRBJ1-5 NA TRBV20-1 CSARDLQGGYSNQPQHF TGCAGTGCTAGAGATCTACAGGGTGGTTATAGCAATCAGCCCCAGCATTTT
medium-sized TRBJ2-1 TRBD2 TRBV2 CASSDLAGTYNEQFF TGTGCCAGCAGTGATCTAGCGGGAACCTACAATGAGCAGTTCTTC
medium-sized TRBJ2-7 NA TRBV28 CASPNQGKATYEQYF TGTGCCAGCCCCAATCAGGGAAAGGCGACCTACGAGCAGTACTTC
medium-sized TRBJ1-6 NA TRBV7-6 CASSTQQGLGPLHF TGTGCCAGCAGCACCCAACAGGGATTGGGACCCCTCCACTTT
once TRBJ2-2 TRBD2 TRBV11-1 CASSPVLGRGTPGELFF TGTGCCAGCAGCCCTGTACTGGGGCGGGGGACGCCCGGGGAGCTGTTTTTT
NA TRBJ1-1 NA TRBV5-1 CASSLQAGNTEAFF TGCGCCAGCAGCTTACAAGCTGGGAACACTGAAGCTTTCTTT
NA TRBJ1-2 NA TRBV3-1 CASSQVGGSGYTF TGTGCCAGCAGCCAAGTAGGCGGGTCTGGCTACACCTTC
NA TRBJ2-7 TRBD2 TRBV20-1 CSARDSGPWPSEQYF TGCAGTGCTAGAGATAGCGGGCCATGGCCAAGCGAGCAGTACTTC
medium-sized TRBJ1-1 NA TRBV5-1 CASSLQEGTEAFF TGCGCCAGCAGCCTCCAAGAGGGGACTGAAGCTTTCTTT
NA TRBJ2-5 TRBD2 TRBV5-1 CASSLLKREGRETQYF TGCGCCAGCAGCTTGTTAAAGCGGGAGGGCCGAGAGACCCAGTACTTC
medium-sized TRBJ2-1 TRBD1 TRBV24-1 CATSDLKRQGAGEQFF TGTGCCACCAGTGATTTGAAGCGGCAGGGGGCAGGTGAGCAGTTCTTC
NA TRBJ2-3 TRBD1 TRBV11-2 CASSGQGIRADTQYF TGTGCCAGCAGCGGACAGGGGATACGGGCAGATACGCAGTATTTT
NA TRBJ1-1 NA TRBV5-1 CASSFTVNAEAFF TGCGCCAGCAGCTTTACCGTAAACGCTGAAGCTTTCTTT
large TRBJ1-2 NA TRBV4-1 CASSQDQYRGNYGYTF TGCGCCAGCAGCCAAGACCAGTATCGGGGCAACTATGGCTACACCTTC
large TRBJ2-7 NA TRBV5-1 CASAPPGALSYEQYF TGCGCCAGCGCCCCGCCGGGGGCCCTCTCCTACGAGCAGTACTTC
medium-sized TRBJ2-1 NA TRBV20-1 CSAFGRNNEQFF TGCAGTGCTTTTGGGAGGAACAATGAGCAGTTCTTC